This TCR beta chain was found in a study of blood T cell repertoires in COVID-19. Across the whole study: The cDNA or gDNA used as material had been derived from T cells, B-cell-depleted T cells, or PBMCs.

Using immunoSEQ multiplex PCR, the repertoire was profiled, and TCRdb retains in-frame clones only, with some absent. The table has around 320,000 clones, roughly 90% seen once. The CDR3 loop spans 14 amino acids. This chain uses TRBV21-1 with TRBJ1-5. TRBV21-1 is classified as a pseudogene. Material for sequencing was peripheral blood. The TCR sequence derives from a woman between 25 and 40 years old with COVID-19, enrolled during active disease. The CDR3: CASTGRVGPEPQHF. As DNA, the CDR3 is TGTGCCAGCACGGGAAGGGTTGGGCCGGAGCCCCAGCATTTT.